The source of this TCR beta chain is a study of T cells in Graves' hyperthyroidism and ophthalmopathy. The investigators amplified TCR beta CDR3 regions from RNA transcripts. HTBI primers were used for first-round RT-PCR of the TCR CDR3. TCRdb recomputed calls from the multiplex PCR reads with MiXCR, one row per CDR3 protein. The sample consists of around 690,000 distinct CDR3 sequences, 15% to 20% of them appearing once. Deletions cut 0 bases from V and 2 bases from J, with 16 bases between. CDR1 is SGHDN, CDR2 FVKESK, per germline. CDR3 size: 17 residues. No ophthalmopathy progression within 18 months constituted stable Graves' hyperthyroidism. Researchers barred patients who had uncontrolled infection, other autoimmune disease, pregnancy or lactation. It was roughly 10 ml of fresh peripheral blood that supplied the PBMCs. To note about this clonotype: The CDR3 ends on some other residue instead of the conserved phenylalanine or tryptophan, so this is likely a read error.

Input material: blood. This chain joins TRBV14 and TRBJ2-5, with D tentatively TRBD1 or TRBD2 (7 bases each). This clonotype was obtained from a man aged 50 to 59 with Graves' hyperthyroidism. Here the CDR3 reads CASSQDWPGGVQETQYL. CDR3 sequence (DNA): TGTGCCAGCAGCCAAGATTGGCCAGGGGGGGTGCAAGAGACCCAGTACCTC.